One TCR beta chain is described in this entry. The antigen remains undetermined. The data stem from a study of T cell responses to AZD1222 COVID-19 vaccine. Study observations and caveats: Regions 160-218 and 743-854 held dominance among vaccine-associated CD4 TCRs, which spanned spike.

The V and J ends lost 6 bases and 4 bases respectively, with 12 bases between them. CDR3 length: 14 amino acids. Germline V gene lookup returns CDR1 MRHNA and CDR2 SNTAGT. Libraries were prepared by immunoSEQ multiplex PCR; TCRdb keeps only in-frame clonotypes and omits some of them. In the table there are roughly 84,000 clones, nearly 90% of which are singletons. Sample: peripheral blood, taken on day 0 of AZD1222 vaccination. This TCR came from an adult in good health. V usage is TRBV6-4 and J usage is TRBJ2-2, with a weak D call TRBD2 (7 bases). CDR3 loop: CASRQGGGTGELFF. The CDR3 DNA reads TGTGCCAGCAGACAGGGAGGGGGCACCGGGGAGCTGTTTTTT.